The clone carrying this T cell receptor beta chain was counted ten times or more. The antigen is not known. The sample is drawn from a study of Graves' ophthalmopathy and Graves' hyperthyroidism. Moderate-to-severe activity, CAS ≥3, NOSPECS ≥4 and duration under 3 months were recorded for donors with ophthalmopathy. The PBMCs were taken from 10 ml of fresh peripheral blood. Points from the study as a whole: Among thyroid clonotypes expanded above 0.001 frequency, most also appeared in blood.

TCR beta CDR3 regions were amplified from RNA transcripts. The workflow started with a first-round RT-PCR run with HTBI primers and then moved on to a second-round multiplex PCR. TCRdb re-analysed the multiplex PCR reads in MiXCR, keeping a single row per CDR3 protein. The sample consists of hundreds of thousands of distinct CDR3 sequences, about 41% of them appearing once. Between the trimmed V and J ends, which lost 2 bases and 10 bases, there was a span of 15 bases. The CDR3 has 15 residues. The germline CDR1 and CDR2 sequences are MNHEY and SMNVEV (reference sequence). This sequence joins TRBV27 and TRBJ1-6; weak D call: TRBD1 (6 bases). Sequencing input: peripheral blood. The clonotype was recovered from an adult man with Graves' ophthalmopathy. The CDR3 loop is CASSLAGAGGSPLHF. The DNA of the CDR3 is TGTGCCAGCAGTTTAGCAGGGGCAGGAGGGTCACCCCTCCACTTT.